This T cell receptor beta chain was captured by sequencing in a study of blood T cells in healthy people across ages. This clonotype was detected a few times. As yet, its antigen is unknown. Roughly 9.2 milliliters of peripheral blood were drawn from each donor into EDTA-treated tubes. The second PCR ran roughly 6 to 12 cycles with a sample-barcoded 5' primer and J-beta primers. Every sample returned 2.5 million or more CDR3-containing paired-end reads. In TCRdb, the 5' RACE reads were re-called with MiXCR into one record per CDR3 protein. The data contain some 1.7 million distinct CDR3 sequences, under 30% of them singletons. The CDR3 runs to 16 residues. Germline CDR1 is SGHRS and CDR2 is YFSETQ. V gave up 4 bases and J gave up 4 bases; unmatched junction bases: 5. Study-wide findings and caveats: The unknown donor CMV status may have confounded expanded clonotype changes. Older individuals had lower TCR beta diversity per million T cells (the decline was roughly linear).

The origin of this receptor is a woman in her 30s in good health. The rearrangement joins TRBV5-1 to TRBJ2-2; 12 nucleotides line up with TRBD1. The sample was blood. The DNA for the CDR3 is TGCGCCAGCAGCCCGGGACAGGGGGCGAGCACCGGGGAGCTGTTTTTT. Translated: CASSPGQGASTGELFF.